A single sample gave rise to the 26 T cell receptor beta chains below, sequenced in a study of T cells after posttransplantation cyclophosphamide. Sequencing was performed with immunoSEQ multiplex PCR; in TCRdb, only in-frame clones are kept and a portion is missing. This sample carries roughly 35,000 clones, none of them present only once. The sample consisted of PBMCs. The receptors were sampled from a woman aged 45-60 years in good health and a related stem cell transplant donor.

This clone has just a few counts. The genes are TRBV28 and TRBJ2-7; D is possibly TRBD1 (5 bases). Between the trimmed V and J ends, which lost 7 bases and 6 bases, there was a span of 13 bases. The germline CDR1 and CDR2 sequences are MDHEN and SYDVKM. This CDR3 contains 12 residues. This CDR3 is CASKGQVVEQYF. The CDR3 region has the DNA TGTGCCAGCAAGGGGCAGGTAGTCGAGCAGTACTTC.

In its sample, this clone was seen a few times. The chain combines TRBV12-3 or TRBV12-4 with TRBJ2-5; TRBD1 matches at 7 bases. CDR3 length: 13 amino acids. Trimming removed 6 bases from V and 4 bases from J; junction bases left unmatched: 5. The CDR3 here is CASRRDSLETQYF. CDR3 sequence (DNA): TGTGCCAGCAGAAGGGACAGTTTAGAGACCCAGTACTTC.

This clone has at least ten counts. The chain is built from TRBV18 and TRBJ1-1; 7 nucleotides line up with TRBD1. V was pared by 3 bases and J by 4 bases, with 5 bases of the junction left unmatched. CDR3 length equals 14 residues. Germline CDR1 is KGHSH and CDR2 is LQKENI. The DNA for the CDR3 is TGTGCCAGCTCACCCTGGGACAGTCGCACTGAAGCTTTCTTT. This codes for CASSPWDSRTEAFF.

This clone was detected ten times or more. The rearrangement links TRBV4-2 to TRBJ1-2; a possible D gene is TRBD1 (5 bases). Trimming removed 0 bases at V and 4 bases at J, with 12 bases between. From germline, CDR1 is LGHNA and CDR2 YNFKEQ. There are 15 residues in the CDR3. The CDR3 DNA reads TGTGCCAGCAGCCAAGATGGGGGGTCGAGCTATGGCTACACCTTC. Translating gives CASSQDGGSSYGYTF.

The chain has TRBV4-1 and TRBJ2-7, with a tentative D call TRBD1 (6 bases). CDR1 is MGHRA, CDR2 YSYEKL, per germline. The V gene lost 4 bases and the J gene lost 0 bases, with 22 bases spanning the gap. This CDR3 is 18 amino acids long. DNA for the CDR3: TGCGCCAGCAGCCGCTCCCCCATACAGGGTATTACCTCCTACGAGCAGTACTTC. This sequence encodes CASSRSPIQGITSYEQYF.

This clone was observed a handful of times. The CDR3 protein is CASKGTSGGGTDTQYF. The DNA of the CDR3 is TGCGCCAGCAAAGGGACTAGCGGGGGGGGCACAGATACGCAGTATTTT. The J gene is TRBJ2-3, the V gene TRBV5-1; 16 bases fit TRBD2. J was trimmed by 1 base and V by 6 bases; bases with no gene match: 2. This CDR3 spans 16 amino acids. In germline, CDR1 is SGHRS, CDR2 YFSETQ.

There are many counts of this clone. The chain couples TRBV11-3 to TRBJ2-2; D is undetermined. The CDR3 consists of 14 residues. Trimming stripped 3 bases from V and 6 bases from J, with 11 bases between. From germline, CDR1 is SGHNT and CDR2 YENEEA. The CDR3 loop is CASSLTRVAGELFF. CDR3 DNA: TGTGCCAGCAGCTTGACCCGGGTAGCCGGGGAGCTGTTTTTT.

This clone was recorded at least ten times. V gene TRBV7-9 combines with J gene TRBJ2-7, with TRBD1 identical over 7 bases. Germline V gene data show CDR1 as SEHNR and CDR2 as FQNEAQ (reference sequence). After removal of 0 bases from V and 4 bases from J, the junction contained 6 bases not matched to a gene. This CDR3 region has 15 residues. This chain's CDR3 is CASSLAGTGAYEQYF. The CDR3 region has the DNA TGTGCCAGCAGCTTAGCGGGAACAGGGGCTTACGAGCAGTACTTC.

This clone came up many times. This chain connects TRBV27 to TRBJ2-7; weak D call: TRBD1 (6 bases). Between the trimmed V and J ends, which lost 7 bases and 0 bases, there was a span of 16 bases. This CDR3 is 15 amino acids long. CDR1 and CDR2 (germline): MNHEY, SMNVEV (reference sequence). The CDR3 nucleotides read TGTGCCAGCACCCCAATACAGGGAAACTCCTACGAGCAGTACTTC. It is translated as CASTPIQGNSYEQYF.

The sample holds many counts of this clone. This sequence joins TRBV7-2 and TRBJ2-7; 14 bases map to TRBD2. With V trimmed by 1 base and J by 5 bases, 4 bases remained unmatched. The CDR3 is 16 amino acids. The germline V gene encodes CDR1 SGHTA and CDR2 FQGNSA. CDR3 DNA sequence: TGTGCCAGCAGCTTAGAGAGGGGACTAGCGGGAGACGAGCAGTACTTC. Amino acid sequence: CASSLERGLAGDEQYF.

This clone appeared many times. The chain links TRBV4-3 to TRBJ1-1; the D is unclear. V was shortened by 3 bases and J by 4 bases, with 18 bases between the two germline ends. Germline V gene lookup returns CDR1 LGHNA and CDR2 YSLEER. The CDR3 is 16 amino acids. The DNA for the CDR3 is TGCGCCAGCAGCCACACCCTCCCAGTGATCCCCACTGAAGCTTTCTTT. Protein product: CASSHTLPVIPTEAFF.

Many counts were recorded for this clone. The J gene is TRBJ1-2, the V gene TRBV15, with 9 bases that match TRBD1. The CDR3 runs 13 residues. From germline, CDR1 is LNHNV and CDR2 YYDKDF (reference sequence). The V segment lost 9 bases and the J segment 5 bases; nucleotides outside the gene matches: 7. CDR3 DNA: TGTGCCACAAGAGCGGGACAGGGATATGGCTACACCTTC. It is translated as CATRAGQGYGYTF.

This clone was counted between two and nine times. The chain uses TRBV7-7 and TRBJ2-5, with TRBD2 matching over 11 bases. The CDR3 has 16 amino acids. CDR1 SSHAT and CDR2 FNYEAQ come from the germline V gene (reference sequence). Unmatched junction bases numbered 8, after V lost 1 base and J lost 7 bases. CDR3 in amino acids: CASSLVTSGSPGTQYF. CDR3 bases: TGTGCCAGCAGCTTAGTTACTAGCGGGAGCCCGGGGACCCAGTACTTC.

This clone was counted between two and nine times. The chain carries TRBV30 and TRBJ1-2; D is unresolved. The CDR3 runs to 15 residues. The germline V gene encodes CDR1 GTSNPN and CDR2 SVGIG (reference sequence). V lost 0 bases and J 0 bases, leaving 11 bases between the germline ends. The CDR3, as DNA: TGTGCCTGGAGTGTACGGCAGGATTCTAACTATGGCTACACCTTC. This gives the protein CAWSVRQDSNYGYTF.

This rearrangement joins TRBV18 to TRBJ2-7, with D hard to call. V lost 5 bases to trimming and J lost 1 base, with 15 bases between them. Looked up from germline, CDR1 is KGHSH and CDR2 is LQKENI. CDR3 length: 15 amino acids. Written as DNA, the CDR3 is TGTGCCAGCTCAGGCGGAACCAGAGATTCCTACGAGCAGTACTTC. Protein: CASSGGTRDSYEQYF.

This clone was counted ten times or more. In nucleotides, the CDR3 is TGTGCCAGCGGAATGTACGGGTACTACGAGCAGTACTTC. Its protein product is CASGMYGYYEQYF. The J gene is TRBJ2-7, the V gene TRBV5-4, with D unresolved. Per the germline V gene, CDR1 is SGHNT and CDR2 is YYREEE (reference sequence). There are 13 residues in the CDR3. V lost 7 bases, J lost 3 bases, and 14 bases lay in between. Complete variable domain (other parts from reference TRBV5-4 and TRBJ2-7): ETGVTQSPTHLIKTRGQQVTLRCSSQSGHNTVSWYQQALGQGPQFIFQYYREEENGRGNFPPRFSGLQFPNYSSELNVNALELDDSALYLCASGMYGYYEQYFGPGTRLTVT.

This clone has a count of ten or more. This chain connects TRBV18 to TRBJ1-1; the match to TRBD1 covers 10 bases. Per the germline V gene, CDR1 is KGHSH and CDR2 is LQKENI. The CDR3 totals 16 residues. Trimming removed 6 bases from V and 5 bases from J; junction bases left unmatched: 12. The CDR3: CASSLKETGGGTEAFF. The CDR3 DNA reads as TGTGCCAGCTCCCTCAAGGAGACAGGGGGCGGAACTGAAGCTTTCTTT.

J is TRBJ1-1 and V is TRBV9; 7 bases line up with TRBD1. J was trimmed by 0 bases and V by 3 bases; bases with no gene match: 8. The CDR3 covers 16 residues. CDR1 and CDR2 from the germline V gene are SGDLS and YYNGEE. The DNA of the CDR3 is TGTGCCAGCAGCGGGCCAGCAGGGGGACTGAACACTGAAGCTTTCTTT. Amino acid sequence: CASSGPAGGLNTEAFF.

This clone was recorded at least ten times. The genes are TRBV2 and TRBJ1-2; a weak D match, TRBD1 (5 bases). The CDR3 has 12 amino acids. V lost 2 bases, J lost 5 bases, and 6 bases lay in between. The germline V gene has CDR1 SNHLY and CDR2 FYNNEI. CDR3 in DNA: TGTGCCAGCAGTGAACGGGGGTATGGCTACACCTTC. It encodes CASSERGYGYTF. The full variable domain, its missing parts supplied by reference TRBV2 and TRBJ1-2, is EPEVTQTPSHQVTQMGQEVILRCVPISNHLYFYWYRQILGQKVEFLVSFYNNEISEKSEIFDDQFSVERPDGSNFTLKIRSTKLEDSAMYFCASSERGYGYTFGSGTRLTVV.

Ten or more counts support this clone. The V and J genes are TRBV6-4 and TRBJ2-1; 10 bases are a match to TRBD1. The J segment lost 5 bases and the V segment lost 2 bases, leaving 3 bases of the junction unmatched. The CDR3 is 15 residues long. Germline CDR1 reads MRHNA; CDR2 reads SNTAGT. CDR3 region: CASSDGDRGNNEQFF. The CDR3 bases are TGTGCCAGCAGTGACGGGGACAGGGGCAACAATGAGCAGTTCTTC.

This clone has ten or more counts. This chain joins TRBV6-1 and TRBJ2-7; 8 bases match TRBD1. V gave up 9 bases and J gave up 3 bases; unmatched junction bases: 10. This CDR3 comprises 14 residues. The germline V gene encodes CDR1 MNHNS and CDR2 SASEGT. The CDR3 protein is CASRRDRNNYEQYF. The CDR3 DNA sequence: TGTGCCAGTCGGAGGGACAGGAATAACTACGAGCAGTACTTC.

This clone was counted at least ten times. The chain uses TRBV5-4 and TRBJ2-3; the D gene is possibly TRBD2 (5 bases). The V end was cut by 0 bases, the J end by 5 bases, with 10 bases between. The CDR3 length is 14 residues. Germline CDR1 SGHNT, CDR2 YYREEE (reference sequence). The CDR3 bases are TGTGCCAGCAGCTTGGATGATCGGGGAGATACGCAGTATTTT. Translated, it gives CASSLDDRGDTQYF.

This clone showed up many times. J is TRBJ1-2 and V is TRBV27; perhaps TRBD1 as D (5 bases). Germline loops: CDR1 MNHEY, CDR2 SMNVEV (reference sequence). The CDR3 spans 17 residues. Trimming shortened V by 0 bases and J by 7 bases, and 21 bases separated the two germline ends. The CDR3: CASSLSGTWSNLGGYTF. The CDR3 DNA follows: TGTGCCAGCAGTTTATCGGGGACTTGGAGTAACCTTGGTGGCTACACCTTC.

This clone was detected many times. The V and J genes are TRBV5-1 and TRBJ1-1, with 8 bases aligning to TRBD1. Looked up from germline, CDR1 is SGHRS and CDR2 is YFSETQ. Unmatched junction bases numbered 7, after V lost 4 bases and J lost 2 bases. The CDR3 runs 15 residues. The CDR3, as DNA: TGCGCCAGCAGCCCTGGACAGGGAGTTAACACTGAAGCTTTCTTT. It is translated as CASSPGQGVNTEAFF. Together with reference TRBV5-1 and TRBJ1-1, the CDR3 gives the full variable domain: KAGVTQTPRYLIKTRGQQVTLSCSPISGHRSVSWYQQTPGQGLQFLFEYFSETQRNKGNFPGRFSGRQFSNSRSEMNVSTLELGDSALYLCASSPGQGVNTEAFFGQGTRLTVV.

At least ten counts were recorded for this clone. V and J are TRBV19 and TRBJ1-2; 9 bases fit TRBD1. The CDR3 is made up of 15 amino acids. Trimming took 5 bases from V and 6 from J; bases not matched to a gene: 10. CDR1 is LNHDA, CDR2 SQIVND, per germline (reference sequence). Here the CDR3 DNA reads TGTGCCAGTAGTCAGCCGGGACAGGGTTATAATGGCTACACCTTC. Translation gives CASSQPGQGYNGYTF.

This clone was found many times. This chain links TRBV5-6 with TRBJ1-2, with D hard to call. Germline-derived CDR1 and CDR2 are SGHDT and YYEEEE. CDR3 size: 13 residues. The ends were cut back, 0 bases at V and 4 bases at J, with 7 bases in the middle. CDR3 coding DNA: TGTGCCAGCAGCTTGGAACAGACCTATGGCTACACCTTC. It encodes CASSLEQTYGYTF.